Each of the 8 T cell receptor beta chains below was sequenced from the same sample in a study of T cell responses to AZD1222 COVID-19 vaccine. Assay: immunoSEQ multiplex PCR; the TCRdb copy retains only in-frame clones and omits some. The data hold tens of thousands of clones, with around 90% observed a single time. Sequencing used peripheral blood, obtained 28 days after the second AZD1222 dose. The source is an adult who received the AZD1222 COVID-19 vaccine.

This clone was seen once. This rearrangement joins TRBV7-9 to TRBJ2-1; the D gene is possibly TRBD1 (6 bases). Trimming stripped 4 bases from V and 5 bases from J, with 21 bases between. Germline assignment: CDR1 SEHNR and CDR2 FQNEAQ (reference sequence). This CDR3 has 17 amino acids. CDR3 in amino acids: CASSSPAGAPVDNEQFF. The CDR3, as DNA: TGTGCCAGCAGCTCCCCCGCAGGGGCTCCGGTTGACAATGAGCAGTTCTTC.

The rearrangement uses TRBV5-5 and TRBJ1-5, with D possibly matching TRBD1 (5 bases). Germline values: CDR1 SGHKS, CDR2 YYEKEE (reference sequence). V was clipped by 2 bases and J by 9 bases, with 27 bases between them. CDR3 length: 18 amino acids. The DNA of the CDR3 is TGTGCCAGCAGCTTAATGACCGAAATGACAGTGCCATACTGGCCCCAGCATTTT. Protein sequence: CASSLMTEMTVPYWPQHF.

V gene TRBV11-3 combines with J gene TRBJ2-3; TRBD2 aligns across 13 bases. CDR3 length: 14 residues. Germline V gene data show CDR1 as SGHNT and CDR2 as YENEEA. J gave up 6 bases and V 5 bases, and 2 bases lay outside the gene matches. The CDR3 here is CASSALAGGDTQYF. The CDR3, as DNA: TGTGCCAGCAGCGCACTAGCGGGGGGGGATACGCAGTATTTT.

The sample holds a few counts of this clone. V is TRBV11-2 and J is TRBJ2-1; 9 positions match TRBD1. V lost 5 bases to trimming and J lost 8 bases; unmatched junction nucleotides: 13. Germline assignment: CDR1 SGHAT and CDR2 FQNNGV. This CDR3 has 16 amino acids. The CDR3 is CASSPQGQGGLDEQFF. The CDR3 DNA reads TGTGCCAGCAGCCCGCAGGGACAGGGCGGCCTCGATGAGCAGTTCTTC. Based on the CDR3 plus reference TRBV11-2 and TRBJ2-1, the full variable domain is EAGVAQSPRYKIIEKRQSVAFWCNPISGHATLYWYQQILGQGPKLLIQFQNNGVVDDSQLPKDRFSAERLKGVDSTLKIQPAKLEDSAVYLCASSPQGQGGLDEQFFGPGTRLTVL.

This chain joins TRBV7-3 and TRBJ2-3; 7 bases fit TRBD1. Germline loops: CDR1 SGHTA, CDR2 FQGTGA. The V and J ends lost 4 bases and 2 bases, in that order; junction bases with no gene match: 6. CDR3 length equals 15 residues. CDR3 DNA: TGTGCCAGCAGCTCACGGGACAGAGTCACAGATACGCAGTATTTT. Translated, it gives CASSSRDRVTDTQYF.

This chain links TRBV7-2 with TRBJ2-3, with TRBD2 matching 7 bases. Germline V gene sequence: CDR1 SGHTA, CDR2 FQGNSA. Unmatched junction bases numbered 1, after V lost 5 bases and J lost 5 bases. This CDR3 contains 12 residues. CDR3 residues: CASSPSGDTQYF. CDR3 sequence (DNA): TGTGCCAGCAGCCCTAGCGGAGATACGCAGTATTTT.

The DNA for the CDR3 is TGTGCCAGCAGTTACTCCCAGGGGTCGGCCACTGAAGCTTTCTTT. Residues: CASSYSQGSATEAFF. The chain couples TRBV6-5 to TRBJ1-1, with D possibly being TRBD1 (6 bases). V dropped 0 bases and J dropped 4 bases, with 12 bases sitting between them. Germline CDR1 and CDR2: MNHEY and SVGAGI. The CDR3 consists of 15 residues.

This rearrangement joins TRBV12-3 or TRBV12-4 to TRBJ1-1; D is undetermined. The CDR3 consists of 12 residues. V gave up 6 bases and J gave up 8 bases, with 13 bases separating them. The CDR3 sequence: CASSPGREEAFF. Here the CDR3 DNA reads TGTGCCAGCAGCCCCGGACGAGAAGAAGCTTTCTTT.